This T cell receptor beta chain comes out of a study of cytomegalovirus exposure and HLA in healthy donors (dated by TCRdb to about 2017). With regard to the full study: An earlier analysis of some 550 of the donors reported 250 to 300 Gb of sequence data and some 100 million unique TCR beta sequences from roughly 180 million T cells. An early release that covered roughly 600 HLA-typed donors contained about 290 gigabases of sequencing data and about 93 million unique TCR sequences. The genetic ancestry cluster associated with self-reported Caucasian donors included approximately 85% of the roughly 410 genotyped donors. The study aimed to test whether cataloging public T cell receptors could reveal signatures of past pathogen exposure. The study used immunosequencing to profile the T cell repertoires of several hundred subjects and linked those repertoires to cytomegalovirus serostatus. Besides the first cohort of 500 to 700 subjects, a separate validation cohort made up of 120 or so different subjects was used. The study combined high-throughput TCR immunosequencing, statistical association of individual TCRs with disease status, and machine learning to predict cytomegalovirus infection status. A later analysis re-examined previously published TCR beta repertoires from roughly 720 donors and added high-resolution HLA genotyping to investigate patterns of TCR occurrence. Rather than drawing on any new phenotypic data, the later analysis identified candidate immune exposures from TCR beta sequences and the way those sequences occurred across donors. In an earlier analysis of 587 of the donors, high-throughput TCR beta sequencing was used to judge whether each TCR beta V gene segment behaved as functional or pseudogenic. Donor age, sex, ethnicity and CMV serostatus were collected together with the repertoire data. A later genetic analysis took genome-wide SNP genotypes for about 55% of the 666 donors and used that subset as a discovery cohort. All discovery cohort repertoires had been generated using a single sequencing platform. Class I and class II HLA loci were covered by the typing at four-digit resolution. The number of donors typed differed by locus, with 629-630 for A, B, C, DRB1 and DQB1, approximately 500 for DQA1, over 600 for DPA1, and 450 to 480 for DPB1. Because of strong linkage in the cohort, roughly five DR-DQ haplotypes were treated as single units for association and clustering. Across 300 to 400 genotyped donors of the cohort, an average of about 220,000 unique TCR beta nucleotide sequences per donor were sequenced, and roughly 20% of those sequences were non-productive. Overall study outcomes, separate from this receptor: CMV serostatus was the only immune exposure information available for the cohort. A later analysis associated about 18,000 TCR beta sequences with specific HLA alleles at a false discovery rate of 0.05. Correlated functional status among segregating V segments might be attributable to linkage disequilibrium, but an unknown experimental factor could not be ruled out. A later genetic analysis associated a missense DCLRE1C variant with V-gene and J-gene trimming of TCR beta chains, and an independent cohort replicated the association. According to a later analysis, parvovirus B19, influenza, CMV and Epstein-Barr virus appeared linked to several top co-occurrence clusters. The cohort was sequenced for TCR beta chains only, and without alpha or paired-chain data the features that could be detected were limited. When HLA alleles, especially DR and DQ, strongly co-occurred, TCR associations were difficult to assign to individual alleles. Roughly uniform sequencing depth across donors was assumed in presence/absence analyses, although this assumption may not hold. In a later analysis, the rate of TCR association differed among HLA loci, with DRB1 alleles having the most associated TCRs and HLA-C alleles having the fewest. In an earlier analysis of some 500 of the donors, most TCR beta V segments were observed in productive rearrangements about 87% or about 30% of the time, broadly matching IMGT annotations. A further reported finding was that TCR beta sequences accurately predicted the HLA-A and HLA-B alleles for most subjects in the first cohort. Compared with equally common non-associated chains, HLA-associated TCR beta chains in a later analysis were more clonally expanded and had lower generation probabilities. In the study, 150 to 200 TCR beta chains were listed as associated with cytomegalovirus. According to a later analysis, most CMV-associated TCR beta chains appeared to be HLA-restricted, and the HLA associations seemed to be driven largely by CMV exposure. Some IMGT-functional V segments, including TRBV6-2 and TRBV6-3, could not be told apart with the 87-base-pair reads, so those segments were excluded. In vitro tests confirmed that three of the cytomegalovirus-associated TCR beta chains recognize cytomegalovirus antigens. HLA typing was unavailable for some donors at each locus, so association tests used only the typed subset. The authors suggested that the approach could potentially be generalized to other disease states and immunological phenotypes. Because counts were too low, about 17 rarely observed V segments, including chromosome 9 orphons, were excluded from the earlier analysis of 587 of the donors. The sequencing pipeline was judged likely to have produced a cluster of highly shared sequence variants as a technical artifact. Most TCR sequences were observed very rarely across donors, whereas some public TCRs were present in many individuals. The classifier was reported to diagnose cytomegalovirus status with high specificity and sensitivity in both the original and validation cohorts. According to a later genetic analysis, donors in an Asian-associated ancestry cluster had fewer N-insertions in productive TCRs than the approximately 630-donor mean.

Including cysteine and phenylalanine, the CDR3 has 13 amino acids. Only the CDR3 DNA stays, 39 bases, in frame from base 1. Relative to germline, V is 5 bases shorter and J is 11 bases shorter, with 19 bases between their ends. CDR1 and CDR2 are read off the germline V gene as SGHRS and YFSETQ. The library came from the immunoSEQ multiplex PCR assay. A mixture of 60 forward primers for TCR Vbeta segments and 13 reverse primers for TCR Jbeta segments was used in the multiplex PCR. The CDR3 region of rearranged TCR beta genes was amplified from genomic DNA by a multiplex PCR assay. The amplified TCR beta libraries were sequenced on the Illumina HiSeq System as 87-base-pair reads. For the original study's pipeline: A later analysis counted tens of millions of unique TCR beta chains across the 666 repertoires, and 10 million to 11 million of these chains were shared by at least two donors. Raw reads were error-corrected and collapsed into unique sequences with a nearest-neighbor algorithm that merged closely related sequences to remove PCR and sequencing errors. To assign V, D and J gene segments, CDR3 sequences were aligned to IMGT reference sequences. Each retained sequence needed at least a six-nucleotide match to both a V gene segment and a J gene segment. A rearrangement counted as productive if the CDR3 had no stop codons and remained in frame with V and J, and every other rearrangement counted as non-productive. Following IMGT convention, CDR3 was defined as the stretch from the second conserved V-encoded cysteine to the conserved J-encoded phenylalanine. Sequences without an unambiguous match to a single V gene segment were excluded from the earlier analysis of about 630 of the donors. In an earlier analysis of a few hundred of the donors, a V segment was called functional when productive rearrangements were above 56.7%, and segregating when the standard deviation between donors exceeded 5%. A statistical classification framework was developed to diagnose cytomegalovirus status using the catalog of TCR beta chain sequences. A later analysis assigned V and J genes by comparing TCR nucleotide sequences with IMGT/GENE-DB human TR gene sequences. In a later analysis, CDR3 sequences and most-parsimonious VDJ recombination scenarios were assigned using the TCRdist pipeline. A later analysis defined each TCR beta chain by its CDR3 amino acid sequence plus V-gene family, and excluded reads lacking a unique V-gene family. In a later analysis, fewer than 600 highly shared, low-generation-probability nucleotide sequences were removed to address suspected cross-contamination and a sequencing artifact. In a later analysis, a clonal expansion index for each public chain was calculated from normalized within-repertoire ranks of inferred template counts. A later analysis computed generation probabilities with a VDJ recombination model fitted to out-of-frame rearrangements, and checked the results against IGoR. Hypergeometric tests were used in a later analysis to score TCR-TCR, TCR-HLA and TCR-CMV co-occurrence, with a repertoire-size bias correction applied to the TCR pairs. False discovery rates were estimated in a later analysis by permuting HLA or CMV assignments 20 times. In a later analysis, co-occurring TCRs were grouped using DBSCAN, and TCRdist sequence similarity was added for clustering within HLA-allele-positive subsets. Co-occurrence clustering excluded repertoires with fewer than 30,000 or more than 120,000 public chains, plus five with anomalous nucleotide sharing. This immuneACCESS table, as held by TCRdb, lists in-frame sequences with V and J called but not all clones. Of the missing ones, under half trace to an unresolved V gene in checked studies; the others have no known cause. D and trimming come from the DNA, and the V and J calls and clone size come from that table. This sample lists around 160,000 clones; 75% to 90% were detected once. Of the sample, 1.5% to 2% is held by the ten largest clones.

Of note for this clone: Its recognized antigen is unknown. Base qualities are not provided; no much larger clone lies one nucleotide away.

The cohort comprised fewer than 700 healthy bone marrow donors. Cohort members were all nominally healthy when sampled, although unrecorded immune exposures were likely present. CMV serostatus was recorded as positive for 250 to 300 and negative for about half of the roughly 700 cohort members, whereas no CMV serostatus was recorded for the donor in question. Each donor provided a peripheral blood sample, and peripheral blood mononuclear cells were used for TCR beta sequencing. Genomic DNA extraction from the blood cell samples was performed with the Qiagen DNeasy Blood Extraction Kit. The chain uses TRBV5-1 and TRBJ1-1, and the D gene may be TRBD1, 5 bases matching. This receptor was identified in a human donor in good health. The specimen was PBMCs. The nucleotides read TGCGCCAGCAGACAGGACAAGCCTAACGATGCTTTCTTT. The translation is CASRQDKPNDAFF.